The T cell receptor (beta chain) under discussion was sequenced for a study of cytomegalovirus exposure and HLA in healthy donors (dated by TCRdb to the late 2010s). Background for the entire study: According to an earlier analysis of 550 to 700 of the donors, 200 million or so T cells yielded 117 million unique TCR beta sequences and more than 250 Gb of sequence data. About 280 gigabases of sequencing data and 70 million to 95 million unique TCR sequences made up an early release that covered approximately 650 HLA-typed donors. The genetic ancestry cluster associated with self-reported Caucasian donors included roughly four fifths of the 398 genotyped donors. The study was designed to test whether signatures of past pathogen exposure could be identified by cataloging public T cell receptors. The T cell repertoires of some 700 subjects were profiled by immunosequencing and related to cytomegalovirus serostatus. Along with the approximately 600-subject first cohort, a separate validation cohort of over a hundred different subjects was used. To predict cytomegalovirus infection status, the study combined high-throughput TCR immunosequencing, statistical association of individual TCRs with disease status, and machine learning. To study patterns of TCR occurrence, a later analysis re-analyzed previously published TCR beta repertoires from around 700 donors and added high-resolution HLA genotyping. The later analysis used no new phenotypic data to find candidate immune exposures, relying instead on TCR beta sequences and their occurrence across donors. To decide whether each TCR beta V gene segment behaved as functional or pseudogenic, an earlier analysis of approximately 600 of the donors relied on high-throughput TCR beta sequencing. Alongside the repertoire data, information on donor age, sex, ethnicity and CMV serostatus was compiled. A later genetic analysis used genome-wide SNP genotypes for about 65% of the roughly 700 donors, treating that subset as a discovery cohort. All discovery cohort repertoires had been generated on a single sequencing platform. HLA typing included class I and class II loci at four-digit resolution. Typing coverage differed by locus: A, B, C, DRB1 and DQB1 were typed in about 620-630 donors, DQA1 in around 500, DPA1 in some 610, and DPB1 in just under 490. Roughly 5 DR-DQ haplotypes were treated as single units for association and clustering because of strong linkage in the cohort. On average, approximately 250,000 unique TCR beta nucleotide sequences were sequenced per donor among 398 genotyped donors of the cohort, with around 19% of those sequences being non-productive. Study-wide conclusions, independent of this receptor: In vitro tests confirmed that three of the cytomegalovirus-associated TCR beta chains recognize cytomegalovirus antigens. A cluster of highly shared sequence variants was judged likely to be a technical artifact of the sequencing pipeline. The only immune exposure information available for the cohort was CMV serostatus. In a later genetic analysis, fewer N-insertions in productive TCRs were reported among donors in an Asian-associated ancestry cluster than the roughly 700-donor mean. A later analysis associated about 18,000 TCR beta sequences with specific HLA alleles at a false discovery rate of 0.05. A total of 150 to 200 TCR beta chains were listed by the study as associated with cytomegalovirus. Because HLA typing was missing for some donors at each locus, association tests included only the typed subset. When HLA alleles, especially DR and DQ, strongly co-occurred, TCR associations were difficult to assign to individual alleles. Because counts were too low, roughly 18 rarely observed V segments, including chromosome 9 orphons, were left out of the earlier analysis of over 550 of the donors. Correlated functional status among segregating V segments might be attributable to linkage disequilibrium, but an unknown experimental factor could not be ruled out. A later analysis found that TCR association rates varied across HLA loci, with DRB1 alleles showing the most associated TCRs and HLA-C alleles the fewest. It was suggested by the authors that the approach could potentially be generalized to other disease states and immunological phenotypes. Roughly uniform sequencing depth across donors was assumed in presence/absence analyses, although this assumption may not hold. A later genetic analysis associated a missense DCLRE1C variant with V-gene and J-gene trimming of TCR beta chains, and an independent cohort replicated the association. A later analysis reported that several top co-occurrence clusters appeared linked to parvovirus B19, influenza, CMV and Epstein-Barr virus. A further reported finding was that TCR beta sequences accurately predicted the HLA-A and HLA-B alleles for most subjects in the first cohort. Broadly in line with IMGT annotations, most TCR beta V segments showed up in productive rearrangements about 87% or about 30% of the time in an earlier analysis of several hundred of the donors. Most CMV-associated TCR beta chains appeared to be HLA-restricted in a later analysis, and the HLA associations seemed to be driven largely by CMV exposure. Only TCR beta chains were sequenced in this cohort, and the absence of alpha or paired-chain data limited detectable features. In a later analysis, HLA-associated TCR beta chains were found to be more clonally expanded and to have lower generation probabilities than equally common non-associated chains. Cytomegalovirus status was reported to be diagnosed by the classifier with high specificity and sensitivity in both the original and validation cohorts. Most TCR sequences were observed very rarely across donors, whereas some public TCRs were present in many individuals.

The method was the immunoSEQ multiplex PCR assay. The multiplex PCR relied on a mix of 60 forward primers for TCR Vbeta segments and 13 reverse primers for TCR Jbeta segments. Amplification of the CDR3 region of rearranged TCR beta genes was performed with a multiplex PCR assay on genomic DNA. Amplified TCR beta libraries were sequenced as 87-base-pair reads on the Illumina HiSeq System. The original methods were these. A later analysis tallied some 79 million unique TCR beta chains across the 650 to 750 repertoires, and some 12 million of those chains were shared by two or more donors. Raw reads were error-corrected and collapsed into unique sequences with a nearest-neighbor algorithm that merged closely related sequences to remove PCR and sequencing errors. V, D and J gene segments were assigned by aligning CDR3 sequences to IMGT reference sequences. Each retained sequence needed at least a six-nucleotide match to both a V gene segment and a J gene segment. Rearrangements were classified as productive when the CDR3 lacked stop codons and remained in frame with V and J, and all other rearrangements were classified as non-productive. CDR3 was defined by IMGT convention, running from the second conserved V-encoded cysteine to the conserved J-encoded phenylalanine. Sequences without an unambiguous match to a single V gene segment were excluded from the earlier analysis of 450 to 750 of the donors. In an earlier analysis of approximately 590 of the donors, a V segment was called functional when productive rearrangements were above 56.7%, and segregating when the standard deviation between donors exceeded 5%. A statistical classification framework was developed to diagnose cytomegalovirus status using the catalog of TCR beta chain sequences. In a later analysis, V and J genes were assigned by comparing TCR nucleotide sequences against IMGT/GENE-DB human TR gene sequences. The TCRdist pipeline was used in a later analysis to assign CDR3 sequences and most-parsimonious VDJ recombination scenarios. A later analysis defined each TCR beta chain by its CDR3 amino acid sequence plus V-gene family, and excluded reads lacking a unique V-gene family. A later analysis removed several hundred highly shared, low-generation-probability nucleotide sequences to deal with suspected cross-contamination and a sequencing artifact. For each public chain, a later analysis derived a clonal expansion index from normalized ranks of inferred template counts within each repertoire. A later analysis computed generation probabilities with a VDJ recombination model fitted to out-of-frame rearrangements, and checked the results against IGoR. In a later analysis, TCR-TCR, TCR-HLA and TCR-CMV co-occurrence was scored with hypergeometric tests, and a repertoire-size bias correction was applied to TCR pairs. A later analysis estimated false discovery rates by permuting HLA or CMV assignments 20 times. In a later analysis, co-occurring TCRs were grouped using DBSCAN, with TCRdist sequence similarity added in when clustering inside HLA-allele-positive subsets. Repertoires with fewer than 30,000 or more than 120,000 public chains were left out of co-occurrence clustering, as were about 5 repertoires with anomalous nucleotide sharing. This is the immuneACCESS table as TCRdb keeps it, with only in-frame sequences that have V and J called. A part of the clones is gone; compared with another copy, unresolved V genes explain less than half, and the rest is unexplained. That table gives V, J and clone size, and the DNA gave D and trimming. Here the sample has 130,000 to 150,000 clones; roughly 79% occur a single time. Around 6.7% of the sample rests with the top ten.

Regarding this clone: Its antigen is not yet known. No much larger clone is present one base from it, and per-base qualities are unavailable.

The cohort consisted of approximately 690 healthy bone marrow donors. All cohort members were sampled while nominally healthy, although unrecorded immune exposures were likely present. The donor was CMV seropositive and was included in the group of 250 to 300 seropositive cohort members. Each donor provided a peripheral blood sample, and peripheral blood mononuclear cells were used for TCR beta sequencing. Genomic DNA was extracted from the blood cell samples with the Qiagen DNeasy Blood Extraction Kit. Sequencing was carried out using PBMCs. The source of this sequence is a woman aged 40-49 years in good health and CMV-seropositive.

CDR3 reads: CASSPWTGKETQYF. At the DNA level, the sequence is TGCGCCAGCAGCCCCTGGACGGGAAAAGAGACCCAGTACTTC. The chain is encoded by TRBV5-1 joined to TRBJ2-5, and the D gene may be TRBD2, 5 bases matching. CDR1 and CDR2 are drawn from the germline V gene: SGHRS, YFSETQ. Deletion took 4 bases off V and 3 bases off J, with a span of 13 bases between the germline ends. Measured from the cysteine to the phenylalanine, the CDR3 is 14 residues long. Kept here is only the CDR3 DNA, which spans 42 bases and is read in frame from base 1.